This TCR beta chain was found in a study of T cell repertoires in cytomegalovirus infection. This clonotype came up many times. CDR3 length: 15 residues. Germline V lookup: CDR1 SEHNR, CDR2 FQNEAQ (reference sequence). V lost 5 bases and J lost 3; bases outside the gene matches: 7. One entry per CDR3 protein results from TCRdb running MiXCR on the reads. The sample records some 280,000 distinct CDR3 sequences, roughly an eighth being singletons. This rearrangement joins TRBV7-9 to TRBJ2-7; 10 nucleotides match TRBD1. The sample was PBMCs. This receptor was obtained from a human donor in good health (CMV status not recorded). Some clones in this sample may be carry-over from other donors' samples. CDR3 region: CASSQRTGGSYEQYF. CDR3 nucleotide sequence: TGTGCCAGCAGCCAAAGGACAGGGGGAAGCTACGAGCAGTACTTC.